This T cell receptor beta chain was retrieved from a study of blood T cell repertoires in COVID-19. Study-wide context: The samples span acute and convalescent COVID-19 from the United States, Italy and Spain. Sources were T cells, B-cell-depleted T cells, or PBMCs; the material itself was cDNA or gDNA.

From germline, CDR1 is LGHDT and CDR2 YNNKEL (reference sequence). The CDR3 spans 17 residues. J lost 7 bases, V lost 4 bases, and 12 bases had no gene match. Per the original data handling: Estimation of nucleated cell counts was performed using reference gene primer amplification. Repertoires were generated with immunoSEQ multiplex PCR, while TCRdb's copy carries only in-frame clones and drops some. The DNA gave D and trimming, while V, J and clone size come from that table. Of over 150,000 clones listed, around 74% were seen once; the top ten hold 3.5% to 4.5%. The J gene is TRBJ2-2, the V gene TRBV3-1 (or the pseudogene TRBV3-2); 10 positions match TRBD1. The sequenced sample was peripheral blood. The TCR comes from a woman older than 75 with acute or convalescent COVID-19. Here the CDR3 reads CASSPGPGQGSYGELFF. The CDR3 DNA sequence: TGTGCCAGCAGCCCGGGGCCGGGACAGGGGTCATACGGGGAGCTGTTTTTT.